The present T cell receptor (beta chain) was sequenced within a study of cytomegalovirus exposure and HLA in healthy donors. The V gene lost 7 bases and the J gene lost 9 bases, with 16 bases spanning the gap. Germline CDR1 is MNHEY and CDR2 is SVGAGI. The CDR3 has 12 amino acids. The PCR had 60 Vbeta and 13 Jbeta primers. Generated by immunoSEQ multiplex PCR, the TCRdb table keeps only in-frame clones and is missing some. The sample has some 180,000 clones; approximately 79% are singletons. Notes on the study in general: Most TCR sequences were rare, but some public TCRs occurred in many donors.

This clone was counted only a few times. What it recognizes is unknown. V is TRBV6-5 and J is TRBJ2-7; TRBD2 is a possible D gene (6 bases). The sequenced sample consisted of PBMCs. The receptor comes from a male donor in good health and CMV-seronegative. DNA of the CDR3: TGTGCCAGCACTTCCCTGGAGGGTTGGCAGTACTTC. It translates to CASTSLEGWQYF.